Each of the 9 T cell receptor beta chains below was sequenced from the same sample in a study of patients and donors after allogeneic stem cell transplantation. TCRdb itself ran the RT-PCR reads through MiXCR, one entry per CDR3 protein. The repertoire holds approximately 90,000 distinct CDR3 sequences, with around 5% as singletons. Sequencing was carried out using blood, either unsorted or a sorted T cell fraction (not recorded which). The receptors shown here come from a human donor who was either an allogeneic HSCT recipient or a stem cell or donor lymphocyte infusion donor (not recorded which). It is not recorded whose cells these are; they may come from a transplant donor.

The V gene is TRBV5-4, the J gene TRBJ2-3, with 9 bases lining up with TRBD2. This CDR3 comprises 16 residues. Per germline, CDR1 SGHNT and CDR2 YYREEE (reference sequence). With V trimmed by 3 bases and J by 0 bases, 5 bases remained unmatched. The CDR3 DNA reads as TGTGCCAGCAGCTCGGGCGGGAGGGCCAGCACAGATACGCAGTATTTT. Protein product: CASSSGGRASTDTQYF. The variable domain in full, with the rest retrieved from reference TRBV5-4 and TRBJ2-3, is ETGVTQSPTHLIKTRGQQVTLRCSSQSGHNTVSWYQQALGQGPQFIFQYYREEENGRGNFPPRFSGLQFPNYSSELNVNALELDDSALYLCASSSGGRASTDTQYFGPGTRLTVL.

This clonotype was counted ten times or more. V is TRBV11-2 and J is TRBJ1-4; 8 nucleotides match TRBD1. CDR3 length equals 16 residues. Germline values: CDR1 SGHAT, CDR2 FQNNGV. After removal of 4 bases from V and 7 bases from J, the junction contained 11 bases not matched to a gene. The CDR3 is CASSSLGRTGGEKLFF. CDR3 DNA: TGTGCCAGCAGCTCTTTAGGGAGAACAGGGGGTGAAAAACTGTTTTTT. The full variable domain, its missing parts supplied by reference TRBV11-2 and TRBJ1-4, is EAGVAQSPRYKIIEKRQSVAFWCNPISGHATLYWYQQILGQGPKLLIQFQNNGVVDDSQLPKDRFSAERLKGVDSTLKIQPAKLEDSAVYLCASSSLGRTGGEKLFFGSGTQLSVL.

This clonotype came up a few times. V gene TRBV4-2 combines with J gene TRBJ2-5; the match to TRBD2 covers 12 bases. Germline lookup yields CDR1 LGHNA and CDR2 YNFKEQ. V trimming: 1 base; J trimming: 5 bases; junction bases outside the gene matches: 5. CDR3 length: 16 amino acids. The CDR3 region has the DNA TGTGCCAGCAGCCAAGTTTCTAGCGGGAGGGCGGAGACCCAGTACTTC. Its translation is CASSQVSSGRAETQYF.

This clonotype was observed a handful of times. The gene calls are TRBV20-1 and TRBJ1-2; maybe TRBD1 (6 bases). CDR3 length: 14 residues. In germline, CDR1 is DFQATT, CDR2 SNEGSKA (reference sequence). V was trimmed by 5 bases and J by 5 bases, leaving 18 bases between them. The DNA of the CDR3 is TGCAGTGCTCTCAGGGGTTCCAACGCTTATGGCTACACCTTC. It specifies CSALRGSNAYGYTF.

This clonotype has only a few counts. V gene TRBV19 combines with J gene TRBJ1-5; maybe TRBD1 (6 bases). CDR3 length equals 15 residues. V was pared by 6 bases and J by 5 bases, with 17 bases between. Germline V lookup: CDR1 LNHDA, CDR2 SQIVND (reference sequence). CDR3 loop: CASSRTGFLDQPQHF. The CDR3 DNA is TGTGCCAGTAGCCGTACAGGGTTCCTAGATCAGCCCCAGCATTTT. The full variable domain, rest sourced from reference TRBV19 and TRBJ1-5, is DGGITQSPKYLFRKEGQNVTLSCEQNLNHDAMYWYRQDPGQGLRLIYYSQIVNDFQKGDIAEGYSVSREKKESFPLTVTSAQKNPTAFYLCASSRTGFLDQPQHFGDGTRLSIL.

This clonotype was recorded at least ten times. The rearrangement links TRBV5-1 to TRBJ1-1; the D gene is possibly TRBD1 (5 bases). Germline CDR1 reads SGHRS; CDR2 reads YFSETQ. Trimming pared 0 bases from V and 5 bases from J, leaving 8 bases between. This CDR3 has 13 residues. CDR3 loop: CASSLDGGTEAFF. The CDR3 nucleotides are TGCGCCAGCAGCTTGGATGGGGGTACTGAAGCTTTCTTT. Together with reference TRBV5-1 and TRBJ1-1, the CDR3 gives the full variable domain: KAGVTQTPRYLIKTRGQQVTLSCSPISGHRSVSWYQQTPGQGLQFLFEYFSETQRNKGNFPGRFSGRQFSNSRSEMNVSTLELGDSALYLCASSLDGGTEAFFGQGTRLTVV.

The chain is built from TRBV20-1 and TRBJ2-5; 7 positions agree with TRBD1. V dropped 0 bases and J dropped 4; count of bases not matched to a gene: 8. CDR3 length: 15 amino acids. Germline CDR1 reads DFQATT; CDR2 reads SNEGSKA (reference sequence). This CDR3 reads CSARDRISGGETQYF. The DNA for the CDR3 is TGCAGTGCTAGAGATCGGATTTCAGGGGGAGAGACCCAGTACTTC.

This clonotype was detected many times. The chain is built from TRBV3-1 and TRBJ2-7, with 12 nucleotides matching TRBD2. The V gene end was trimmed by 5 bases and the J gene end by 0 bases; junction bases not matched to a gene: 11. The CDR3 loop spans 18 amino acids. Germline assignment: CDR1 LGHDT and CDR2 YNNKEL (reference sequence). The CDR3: CASSEAPTSGGYSYEQYF. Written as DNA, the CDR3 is TGTGCCAGCAGCGAAGCCCCTACTAGCGGGGGGTACTCCTACGAGCAGTACTTC.

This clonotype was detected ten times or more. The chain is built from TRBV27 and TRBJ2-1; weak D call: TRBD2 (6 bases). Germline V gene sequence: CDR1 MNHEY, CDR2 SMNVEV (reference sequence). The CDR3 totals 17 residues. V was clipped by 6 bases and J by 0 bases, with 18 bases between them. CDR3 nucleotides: TGTGCCAGCAGCCGAGGAGCGGGTGGAAGCTCCTACAATGAGCAGTTCTTC. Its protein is CASSRGAGGSSYNEQFF.